Listed below are T cell receptor beta chains from one sample, sequenced in a study of T cell repertoires in cytomegalovirus infection. No antigens are known for them. MiXCR, run by TCRdb on the reads, gives a single entry per CDR3 protein. The repertoire holds 60,000 to 85,000 distinct CDR3 sequences, with 20% to 25% as singletons. Material: PBMCs, sequenced either directly or after in vitro stimulation (not recorded which). The receptors originated from a human donor in good health (CMV status not recorded). Some clones in this sample may be carry-over from other donors' samples. Both conserved end residues are part of each CDR3. D genes are given only for firm matches. The size field is filled for only some rows; it gives once, few, many or a size class.

V | D | size | CDR3
TRBV9 | . | . | CASSPAGGGNTIYF
TRBV12-3/TRBV12-4 | . | . | CASSSGWLDTEAFF
TRBV27 | TRBD1 | . | CASRGGTGGDFYGYTF
TRBV7-2 | . | many | CASSLTPIIAENTGELFF
TRBV4-1 | . | . | CASSLPRRGTKETQYF
TRBV11-3 | . | . | CASSLSVQETQYF
TRBV24-1 | . | . | CATSDSNGSNEQFF
TRBV20-1 | . | few | CSAREGYNSPLHF
TRBV7-2 | TRBD1 | . | CASSRQGHQPQHF
TRBV6-2/TRBV6-3 | . | . | CASSYLRDNEQFF
TRBV28 | . | few | CASGTFQQQFF
TRBV18 | . | . | CASSPRDASVEQFF
TRBV4-3 | . | few | CASSPPGSRNTEAFF
TRBV6-6 | . | . | CASSYEETQYF
TRBV7-2 | . | many | CASKRTAQLPEAFF
TRBV7-2 | . | many | CASSLGTLYSGNTIYF
TRBV7-2 | . | many | CASSFGRWNSYNEQFF
TRBV11-3 | TRBD2 | few | CASSLGLADNEQFF
TRBV9 | . | few | CASSEGGTAYNEQFF
TRBV7-9 | . | few | CASSIGRLTDTQYF
TRBV7-2 | . | many | CASSLSRVMGGHGYTF
TRBV7-2 | . | many | CASSLQQGNGNTIYF
TRBV7-2 | TRBD1 | . | CATYRRGLGYTF
TRBV7-6 | . | many | CASSPLGGVRRNEQFF
TRBV5-6 | TRBD1 | . | CASSSQGQRGYGYTF
TRBV6-2/TRBV6-3 | TRBD1 | . | CASKGAEDTDTQYF
TRBV5-6 | . | few | CASSLEQSSYNEQFF
TRBV7-8 | . | . | CASSLRESPFRLAFF
TRBV6-1 | . | many | CASSRADLAYNEQFF
TRBV12-3/TRBV12-4 | . | few | CASSFIGVGYNEQFF
TRBV2 | . | many | CASSQLPYNEQFF
TRBV6-6 | TRBD2 | many | CASSYGSLSSGGYEQYF
TRBV24-1 | TRBD1 | . | CATSDKNKQGLGQLFF
TRBV4-2 | . | few | CASSQGRSNYEQYF
TRBV6-5 | . | few | CASSYSTPGMIGEAFF
TRBV11-2 | . | many | CASSLGAPGGNEQFF
TRBV12-5 | . | many | CASGLVPSSRDNEQFF
TRBV4-2 | . | . | CASSQDALYTDTQYF
TRBV7-2 | TRBD1 | many | CASSPRPGTGGIRNTIYF
TRBV20-1 | . | few | CSARDRTYYNEQFF
TRBV6-5 | TRBD2 | . | CASSYSVAGAYEQYF
TRBV7-2 | TRBD2 | . | CASSSSGSLYNEQFF